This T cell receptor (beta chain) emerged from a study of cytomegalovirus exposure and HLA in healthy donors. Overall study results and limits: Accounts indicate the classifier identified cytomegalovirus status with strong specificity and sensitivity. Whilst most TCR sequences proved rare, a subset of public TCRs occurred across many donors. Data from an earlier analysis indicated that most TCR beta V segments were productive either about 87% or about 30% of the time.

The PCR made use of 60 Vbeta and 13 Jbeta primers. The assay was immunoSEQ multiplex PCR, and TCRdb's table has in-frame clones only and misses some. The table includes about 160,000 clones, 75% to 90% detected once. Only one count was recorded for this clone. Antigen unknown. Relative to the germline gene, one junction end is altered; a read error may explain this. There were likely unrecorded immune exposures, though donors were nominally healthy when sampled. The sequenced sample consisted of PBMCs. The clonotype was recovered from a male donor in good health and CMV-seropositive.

The DNA for the CDR3 is TGTGCCATCAGTCCCAGCGGAAATGTAGCCAAAAACGTTCAGTACTTC. This translates into CAISPSGNVAKNVQYF. V usage is TRBV10-3 and J usage is TRBJ2-4, with D possibly being TRBD2 (5 bases). Per germline, CDR1 ENHRY and CDR2 SYGVKD. The length of the CDR3 is 16 residues.